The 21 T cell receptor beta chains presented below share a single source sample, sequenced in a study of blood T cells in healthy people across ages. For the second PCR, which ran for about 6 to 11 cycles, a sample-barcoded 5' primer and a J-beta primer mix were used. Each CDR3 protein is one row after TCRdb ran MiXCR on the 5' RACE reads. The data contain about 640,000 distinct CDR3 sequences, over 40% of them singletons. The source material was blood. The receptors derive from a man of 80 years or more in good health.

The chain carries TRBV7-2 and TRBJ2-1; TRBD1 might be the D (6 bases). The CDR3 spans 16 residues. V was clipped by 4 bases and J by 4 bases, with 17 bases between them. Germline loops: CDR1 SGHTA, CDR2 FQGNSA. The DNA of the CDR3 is TGTGCCAGCAGCTCGAACAGGGTGACGGAGTACAATGAGCAGTTCTTC. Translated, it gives CASSSNRVTEYNEQFF.

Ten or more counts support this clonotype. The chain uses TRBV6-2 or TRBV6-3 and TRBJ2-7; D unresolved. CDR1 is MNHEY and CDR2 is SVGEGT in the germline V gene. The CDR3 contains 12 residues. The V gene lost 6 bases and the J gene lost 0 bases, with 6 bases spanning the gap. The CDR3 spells CASSPVSYEQYF. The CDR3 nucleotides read TGTGCCAGCAGCCCCGTCTCCTACGAGCAGTACTTC.

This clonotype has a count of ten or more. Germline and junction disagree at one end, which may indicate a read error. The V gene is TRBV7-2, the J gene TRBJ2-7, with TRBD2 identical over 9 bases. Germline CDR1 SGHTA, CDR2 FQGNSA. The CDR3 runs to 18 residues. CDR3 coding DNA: TGTGCCAGCAGCCCCGGTCTCGCGGGAGGGCCTTCCTCCCACGAGCAGTACTTC. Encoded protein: CASSPGLAGGPSSHEQYF.

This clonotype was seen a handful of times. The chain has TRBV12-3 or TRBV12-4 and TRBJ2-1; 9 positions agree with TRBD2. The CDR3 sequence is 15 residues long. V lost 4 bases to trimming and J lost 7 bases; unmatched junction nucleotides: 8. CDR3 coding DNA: TGTGCCAGCAGTTCGGCGGGAGGGTTAGTTAATGAGCAGTTCTTC. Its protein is CASSSAGGLVNEQFF.

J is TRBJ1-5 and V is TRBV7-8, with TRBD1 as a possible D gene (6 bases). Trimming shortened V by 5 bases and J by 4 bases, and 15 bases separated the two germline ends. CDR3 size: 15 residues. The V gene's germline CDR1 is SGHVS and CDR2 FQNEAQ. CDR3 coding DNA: TGTGCCAGCAGCCCAAGCAGGGGACCGAATCAGCCCCAGCATTTT. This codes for CASSPSRGPNQPQHF.

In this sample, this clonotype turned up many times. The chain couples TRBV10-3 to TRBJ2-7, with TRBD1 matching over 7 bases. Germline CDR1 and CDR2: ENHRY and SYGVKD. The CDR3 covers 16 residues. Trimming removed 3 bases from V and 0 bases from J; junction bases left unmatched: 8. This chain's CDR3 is CAISDAGTASSYEQYF. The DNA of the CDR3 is TGTGCCATCAGTGACGCCGGGACAGCGAGCTCCTACGAGCAGTACTTC.

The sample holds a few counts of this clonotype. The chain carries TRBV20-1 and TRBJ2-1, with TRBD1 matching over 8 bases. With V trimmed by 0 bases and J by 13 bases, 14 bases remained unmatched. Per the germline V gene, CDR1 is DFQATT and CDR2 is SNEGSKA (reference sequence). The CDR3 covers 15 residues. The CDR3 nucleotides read TGCAGTGCTAGAGACGGCAGGGGGCTAGCCGGTCGTCAGTTCTTC. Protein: CSARDGRGLAGRQFF.

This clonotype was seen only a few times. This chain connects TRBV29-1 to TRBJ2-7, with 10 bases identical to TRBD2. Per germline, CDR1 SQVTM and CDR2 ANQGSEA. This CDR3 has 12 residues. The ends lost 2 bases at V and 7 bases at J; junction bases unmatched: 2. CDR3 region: CSVELAGVEQYF. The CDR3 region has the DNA TGCAGCGTTGAACTAGCGGGAGTTGAGCAGTACTTC.

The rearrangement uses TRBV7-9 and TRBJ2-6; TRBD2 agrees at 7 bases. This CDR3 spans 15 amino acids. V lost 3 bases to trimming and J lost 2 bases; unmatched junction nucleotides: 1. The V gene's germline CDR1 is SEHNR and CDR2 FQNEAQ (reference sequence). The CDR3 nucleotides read TGTGCCAGCAGCTTTCGGGAGGCTGGGGCCAACGTCCTGACTTTC. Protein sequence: CASSFREAGANVLTF. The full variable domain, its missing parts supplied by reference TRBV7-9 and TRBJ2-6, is DTGVSQNPRHKITKRGQNVTFRCDPISEHNRLYWYRQTLGQGPEFLTYFQNEAQLEKSRLLSDRFSAERPKGSFSTLEIQRTEQGDSAMYLCASSFREAGANVLTFGAGSRLTVL.

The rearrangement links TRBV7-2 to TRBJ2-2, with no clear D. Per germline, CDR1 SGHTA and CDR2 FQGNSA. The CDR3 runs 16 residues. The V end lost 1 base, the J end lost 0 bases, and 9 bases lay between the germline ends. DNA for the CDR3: TGTGCCAGCAGCTTAGTTAGCTCAGCGAACACCGGGGAGCTGTTTTTT. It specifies CASSLVSSANTGELFF.

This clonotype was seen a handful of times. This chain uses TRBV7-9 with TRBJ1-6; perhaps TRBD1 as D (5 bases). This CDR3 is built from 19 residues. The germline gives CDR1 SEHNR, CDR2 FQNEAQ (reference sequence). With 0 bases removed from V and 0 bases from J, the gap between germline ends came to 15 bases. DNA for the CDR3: TGTGCCAGCAGCTTAGCGGTGGGGCCGCGGAGCTCCTATAATTCACCCCTCCACTTT. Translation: CASSLAVGPRSSYNSPLHF.

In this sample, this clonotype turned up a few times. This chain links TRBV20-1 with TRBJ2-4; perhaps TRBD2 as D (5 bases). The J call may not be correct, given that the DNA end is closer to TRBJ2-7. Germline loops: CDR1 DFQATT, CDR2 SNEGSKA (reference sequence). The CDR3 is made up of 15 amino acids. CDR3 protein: CSALSRVAIEYEQYF. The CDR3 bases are TGCAGTGCCTTATCTAGGGTAGCGATCGAATACGAGCAGTACTTC.

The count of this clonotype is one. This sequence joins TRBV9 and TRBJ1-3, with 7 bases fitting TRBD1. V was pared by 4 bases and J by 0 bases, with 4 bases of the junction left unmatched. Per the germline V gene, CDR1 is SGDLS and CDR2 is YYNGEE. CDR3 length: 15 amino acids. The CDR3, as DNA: TGTGCCAGCAGCCCCGGGGACAGCTCTGGAAACACCATATATTTT. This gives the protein CASSPGDSSGNTIYF.

CDR3 sequence: CASSHTGTGELFF. In nucleotides, the CDR3 is TGTGCCAGCAGCCACACTGGCACCGGGGAGCTGTTTTTT. The genes are TRBV7-3 and TRBJ2-2; no firm D call. Per germline, CDR1 SGHTA and CDR2 FQGTGA. Trimming removed 5 bases at V and 4 bases at J, with 8 bases between. This CDR3 has 13 amino acids.

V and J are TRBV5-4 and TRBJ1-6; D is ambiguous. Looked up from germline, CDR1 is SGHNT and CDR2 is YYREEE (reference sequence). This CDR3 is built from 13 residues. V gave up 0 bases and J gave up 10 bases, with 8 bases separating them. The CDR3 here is CASSLEAGSPLHF. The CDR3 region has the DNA TGTGCCAGCAGCTTGGAGGCGGGATCACCCCTCCACTTT.

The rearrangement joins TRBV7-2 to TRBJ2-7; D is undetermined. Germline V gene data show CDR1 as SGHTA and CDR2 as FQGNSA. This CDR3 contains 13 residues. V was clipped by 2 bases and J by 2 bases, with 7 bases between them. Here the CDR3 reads CASSLSQPYEQYF. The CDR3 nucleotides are TGTGCCAGCAGCTTAAGCCAGCCCTACGAGCAGTACTTC.

CDR3 in amino acids: CSAATYEQYF. The CDR3 nucleotides read TGCAGTGCAGCCACGTACGAGCAGTACTTC. The gene calls are TRBV20-1 and TRBJ2-7, with D hard to call. Trimming left V 6 bases short and J 4 bases short, with 7 bases between. From germline, CDR1 is DFQATT and CDR2 SNEGSKA (reference sequence). The CDR3 is 10 residues long.

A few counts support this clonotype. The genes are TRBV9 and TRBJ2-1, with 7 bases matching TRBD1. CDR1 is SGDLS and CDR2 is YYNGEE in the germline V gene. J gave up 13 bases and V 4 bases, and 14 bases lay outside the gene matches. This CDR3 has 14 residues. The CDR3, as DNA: TGTGCCAGCAGCCTAGACAGGGCCAAAGGGACCCAGTTCTTC. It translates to CASSLDRAKGTQFF.

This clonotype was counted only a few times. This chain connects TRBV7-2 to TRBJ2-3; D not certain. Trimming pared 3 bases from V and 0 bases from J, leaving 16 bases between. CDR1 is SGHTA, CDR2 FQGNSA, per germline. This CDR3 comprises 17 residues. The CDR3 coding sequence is TGTGCCAGCAGCTTGACACTCCGCGGTACAAGCACAGATACGCAGTATTTT. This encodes CASSLTLRGTSTDTQYF.

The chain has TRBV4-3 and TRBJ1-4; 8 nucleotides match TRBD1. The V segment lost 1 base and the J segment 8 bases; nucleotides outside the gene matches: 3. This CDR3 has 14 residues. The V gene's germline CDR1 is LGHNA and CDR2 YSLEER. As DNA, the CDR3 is TGCGCCAGCAGCCAAGGGGACAGGCGGGAAAAACTGTTTTTT. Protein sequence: CASSQGDRREKLFF.

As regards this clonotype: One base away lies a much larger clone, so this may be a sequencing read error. The CDR3 is CASSLEDASAHEQYF. The DNA for the CDR3 is TGTGCCAGCAGCTTAGAGGATGCTTCCGCCCACGAGCAGTACTTC. The V gene is TRBV7-2, the J gene TRBJ2-5; D is unclear. The better agreement between TRBJ2-7 and the DNA end casts doubt on the J call. The CDR3 runs to 15 residues. The germline V gene has CDR1 SGHTA and CDR2 FQGNSA.